Listed below are T cell receptor beta chains from one sample, sequenced in a study of T-cell memory formation after mild COVID-19. TCRdb reprocessed the 5' RACE reads via MiXCR and lists one record per CDR3 protein. The table shows 55,000 to 65,000 distinct CDR3 sequences, with over 7.5% occurring only once. Sequencing was carried out using PBMCs or a T cell subset sorted from them (not recorded which). All receptors come from a man aged 18 to 29 who had mild COVID-19 (a few samples of this study predate the infection). Cell type and time point are not known. The CDR3 runs from the conserved cysteine through the conserved F or W. D genes are given only for firm matches. Clone size is shown for a subset of rows, as once, few, many or a class of expanded clone.

clone size	D gene	V gene	CDR3 length	J gene	CDR3 DNA	CDR3 protein
few	NA	TRBV5-1	15	TRBJ2-7	TGCGCCAGCAGCTCGGTCTTTCGGGGTCGCTACGAGCAGTACTTC	CASSSVFRGRYEQYF
few	NA	TRBV12-3/TRBV12-4	13	TRBJ2-3	TGTGCCAGCAGTTTAAGGGTCGGAGATACGCAGTATTTT	CASSLRVGDTQYF
NA	NA	TRBV29-1	13	TRBJ1-4	TGCAGCGCCCTGGGGGCCACTAATGAAAAACTGTTTTTT	CSALGATNEKLFF
few	NA	TRBV5-1	14	TRBJ1-1	TGCGCCAGCAGCTCGGGGGCGGGGAGCACTGAAGCTTTCTTT	CASSSGAGSTEAFF
NA	TRBD1	TRBV15	16	TRBJ2-7	TGTGCCACCAGCAGAGCGACAGGGGGTCTCCCCTACGAGCAGTACTTC	CATSRATGGLPYEQYF
few	NA	TRBV14	12	TRBJ2-5	TGTGCCAGCAGCCAACCTGACAGCTCCCAGTACTTC	CASSQPDSSQYF
NA	TRBD1	TRBV5-4	14	TRBJ1-6	TGTGCCAGCAGCTTGAACAGGGGCGCGAAACCCCTCCACTTT	CASSLNRGAKPLHF
few	NA	TRBV7-3	15	TRBJ2-2	TGTGCCAGCAGCTTGGGGGGTGTAATGGCCGGGGAGCTGTTTTTT	CASSLGGVMAGELFF
few	NA	TRBV5-1	15	TRBJ1-5	TGCGCCAGCAGCATAGGGCTTTCGGGCAATCAGCCCCAGCATTTT	CASSIGLSGNQPQHF
NA	NA	TRBV28	17	TRBJ2-1	TGTGCCAGCAGTCCCTCCTTGTCGACTGCCCCCTACAATGAGCAGTTCTTC	CASSPSLSTAPYNEQFF
few	NA	TRBV7-9	14	TRBJ2-7	TGTGCCAGCAGCTTAGTGGCAGGGGACGACGAGCAGTACTTC	CASSLVAGDDEQYF
NA	NA	TRBV4-2	14	TRBJ1-5	TGTGCCAGCAGCCAAGGCGGGTCGATGGGCTCCCAGCATTTT	CASSQGGSMGSQHF
few	NA	TRBV5-7	13	TRBJ2-4	TGTGCCAGGAGGGGTTTAGCCAAAAACATTCAGTACTTC	CARRGLAKNIQYF
many	NA	TRBV5-6	14	TRBJ2-1	TGTGCCAGCAGCTTGGGAAGACCCTACAATGAGCAGTTCTTC	CASSLGRPYNEQFF
NA	NA	TRBV20-1	15	TRBJ1-1	TGCAGTGCTAGGGACCCCTACAGGGAGCACACTGAAGCTTTCTTT	CSARDPYREHTEAFF
few	NA	TRBV5-1	14	TRBJ2-7	TGCGCCAGCAGCGCCCAGACGGATGGCTACGAGCAGTACTTC	CASSAQTDGYEQYF
many	NA	TRBV20-1	15	TRBJ2-4	TGCAGTGCTCCACCCGGGGGACTAGCCAAAAACATTCAGTACTTC	CSAPPGGLAKNIQYF
many	NA	TRBV10-3	15	TRBJ2-1	TGTGCCATCAGGGAGGACAGTAGCTCCTACAATGAGCAGTTCTTC	CAIREDSSSYNEQFF
NA	TRBD1	TRBV28	11	TRBJ2-1	TGTGCCAGCAGTTGGGACAGTCGCAGTTTCTTC	CASSWDSRSFF
NA	NA	TRBV24-1	14	TRBJ2-3	TGTGCCACCAGTGCCCGCGGGCACACAGATACGCAGTATTTT	CATSARGHTDTQYF
few	TRBD2	TRBV5-4	14	TRBJ2-1	TGTGCCAGCAGCTCGGGACTAGCTTCCGGTGAGCAGTTCTTC	CASSSGLASGEQFF
few	NA	TRBV24-1	11	TRBJ2-1	TGTGCCACCAGTGATTACAATGAGCAGTTCTTC	CATSDYNEQFF
few	NA	TRBV4-1	15	TRBJ1-4	TGCGCCAGCAGCCCCCCATCCCAGGGGAATGAAAAACTGTTTTTT	CASSPPSQGNEKLFF
few	NA	TRBV7-9	15	TRBJ1-1	TGTGCCAGCAGCCCAAAAATCCGAGTAGGCACTGAAGCTTTCTTT	CASSPKIRVGTEAFF
NA	NA	TRBV7-9	12	TRBJ1-2	TGTGCCAGCAGCCCTGAGGCCTATGGCTACACCTTC	CASSPEAYGYTF
few	NA	TRBV4-1	17	TRBJ2-7	TGCGCCAGCAGCCAAGATAGGGGGCCGCCGGGGGCCTACGAGCAGTACTTC	CASSQDRGPPGAYEQYF
few	NA	TRBV18	13	TRBJ1-1	TGTGCCAGCTCACCACCTGTTCGCACTGAAGCTTTCTTT	CASSPPVRTEAFF
NA	NA	TRBV5-6	13	TRBJ1-5	TGTGCCAGCAGCTTCTCGGGATATCAGCCCCAGCATTTT	CASSFSGYQPQHF
NA	NA	TRBV5-5	14	TRBJ2-5	TGTGCCAGCAGCAGTGGCTGGGGTCAAGAGACCCAGTACTTC	CASSSGWGQETQYF
NA	NA	TRBV7-9	15	TRBJ2-3	TGTGCCAGCAGCTTAGGCCAGGGTAGATTGGATACGCAGTATTTT	CASSLGQGRLDTQYF
NA	NA	TRBV7-9	13	TRBJ2-7	TGTGCCAGCAGCTCCGGGGACGGCGCAGAGCAGTACTTC	CASSSGDGAEQYF
NA	TRBD2	TRBV7-2	16	TRBJ2-5	TGTGCCAGCAGCTTAGCGAGGAGCGGGGGGGCAGAGACCCAGTACTTC	CASSLARSGGAETQYF
NA	NA	TRBV7-2	15	TRBJ1-3	TGTGCCAGCAGCTTAGACGCGACGAGGGGAAACACCATATATTTT	CASSLDATRGNTIYF
few	NA	TRBV5-1	17	TRBJ2-3	TGCGCCAGCAGCTTGGCCACCCTGGGCGGGGCCACAGATACGCAGTATTTT	CASSLATLGGATDTQYF
NA	TRBD2	TRBV11-2	14	TRBJ2-5	TGTGCCAGCAGTTTTATAGCGGGAAAAGAGACCCAGTACTTC	CASSFIAGKETQYF
few	NA	TRBV10-3	14	TRBJ1-1	TGTGCCGTTGCCGGGACATCCTCAGGCGCTGAAGCTTTCTTT	CAVAGTSSGAEAFF
NA	TRBD1	TRBV29-1	15	TRBJ2-5	TGCAGCGTTGAGCCTGAAGGGACAGGGGAAGAGACCCAGTACTTC	CSVEPEGTGEETQYF
NA	NA	TRBV29-1	12	TRBJ2-7	TGCAGCGTGGGGGACGGGGCCTACGAGCAGTACTTC	CSVGDGAYEQYF
few	TRBD1	TRBV24-1	15	TRBJ1-5	TGTGCCACCAGTGGGACAGGCGTCGGCAATCAGCCCCAGCATTTT	CATSGTGVGNQPQHF
many	NA	TRBV5-1	14	TRBJ2-6	TGCGCCAGCAGCTTGGTCTCTGGGGCCAACGTCCTGACTTTC	CASSLVSGANVLTF
few	TRBD1	TRBV7-9	15	TRBJ2-1	TGTGCCAGCAGCCAAGGGACAGGGGTATACAATGAGCAGTTCTTC	CASSQGTGVYNEQFF
NA	NA	TRBV7-8	14	TRBJ1-5	TGTGCCAGCAGCTTAGGACGGCTCAATCAGCCCCAGCATTTT	CASSLGRLNQPQHF
NA	TRBD2	TRBV7-9	14	TRBJ2-3	TGTGCCAGCAGGACGGGAGGGTTCCCAGATACGCAGTATTTT	CASRTGGFPDTQYF
NA	NA	TRBV29-1	14	TRBJ2-2	TGCAGCGTTGAACGGGACGTTCGCACCGGGGAGCTGTTTTTT	CSVERDVRTGELFF
NA	NA	TRBV6-5	20	TRBJ1-4	TGTGCCAGCAGTTACAAACGCGGGGCGACTCTTGGCTCTGGTAATGAAAAACTGTTTTTT	CASSYKRGATLGSGNEKLFF
NA	NA	TRBV12-3/TRBV12-4	14	TRBJ2-2	TGTGCCAGCATCGAGGGGGGGTACACCGGGGAGCTGTTTTTT	CASIEGGYTGELFF
NA	NA	TRBV5-1	13	TRBJ2-1	TGCGCCAGCAGCTTGGAGGCTGGGGCTAGGACGTTCTTC	CASSLEAGARTFF
NA	NA	TRBV4-1	19	TRBJ2-3	TGCGCCAGCAGCCTTTCCCCGGGGGCGCCTCTAGGTAGCACAGATACGCAGTATTTT	CASSLSPGAPLGSTDTQYF
few	TRBD2	TRBV3-1	17	TRBJ2-2	TGTGCCAGCAGCCAAGATCTGGGACTAGACGCGAGCGGGGAGCTGTTTTTT	CASSQDLGLDASGELFF
NA	NA	TRBV7-6	15	TRBJ2-2	TGTGCCAGCAGCTTAGTAGCAGGGGGGGCCGGGGAGCTGTTTTTT	CASSLVAGGAGELFF
few	NA	TRBV12-3/TRBV12-4	14	TRBJ2-7	TGTGCCAGCAGTCCCAGGGGTACCTCCTACGAGCAGTACTTC	CASSPRGTSYEQYF
few	TRBD1	TRBV9	15	TRBJ1-1	TGTGCCAGCAGCGTAATTGGGACAGGGAACACTGAAGCTTTCTTT	CASSVIGTGNTEAFF
many	NA	TRBV7-3	15	TRBJ2-3	TGTGCCAGCTCAGACCGCGGGGGCGGAACAGATACGCAGTATTTT	CASSDRGGGTDTQYF
NA	NA	TRBV28	15	TRBJ1-2	TGTGCCACCGACGTAAAAGGCGCGGGCGGTCATGGCTACACCTTC	CATDVKGAGGHGYTF
medium-sized	TRBD1	TRBV5-1	14	TRBJ2-3	TGCGCCAGCAAAGGACAGGGCAGCACAGATACGCAGTATTTT	CASKGQGSTDTQYF
few	NA	TRBV5-1	13	TRBJ2-2	TGCGCCAGCAGCTTGGGGGGACCCGGGGAGCTGTTTTTT	CASSLGGPGELFF
medium-sized	NA	TRBV5-1	14	TRBJ2-5	TGCGCCAGCAGTTCGGGGCCCAGGGGAGAGACCCAGTACTTC	CASSSGPRGETQYF